Included here is one T cell receptor beta chain sequence, with context. The antigen remains undetermined. Roughly 0.45 to 1 ug RNA was reverse transcribed with random hexamers. The immunoSEQ assay covered 54 Vbeta and 13 Jbeta segments for CDR3. TCRdb re-called the immunoSEQ multiplex PCR reads through MiXCR, storing one row per CDR3 protein. The repertoire consists of 120,000 or so distinct CDR3 sequences, with approximately 94% occurring once and the leading ten covering less than 0.15%. This entry belongs to a study of CD8 T cells in Susac syndrome. Whole-study results and caveats: The study acknowledged a relatively small number of individuals in its TCR sequencing and HLA analysis.

The germline gives CDR1 MGHRA, CDR2 YSYEKL. CDR3 size: 16 residues. Trimming removed 2 bases from V and 5 bases from J; junction bases left unmatched: 6. Sequencing of TCR beta, carried out with a high-throughput approach, was applied to CD8+ and CD4+ T cells from the blood. TEMRA cells were FACS-enriched, and CD8+ and CD4+ T cells were isolated negatively. This TCR was recovered from a human donor with multiple sclerosis. The sample taken for sequencing was CD4+ T cells from PBMCs. J is TRBJ2-1 and V is TRBV4-1; 10 bases map to TRBD1. The CDR3 is CASSQTGTGADNEQFF. The DNA for the CDR3 is TGCGCCAGCAGCCAAACCGGGACAGGGGCCGACAATGAGCAGTTCTTC.